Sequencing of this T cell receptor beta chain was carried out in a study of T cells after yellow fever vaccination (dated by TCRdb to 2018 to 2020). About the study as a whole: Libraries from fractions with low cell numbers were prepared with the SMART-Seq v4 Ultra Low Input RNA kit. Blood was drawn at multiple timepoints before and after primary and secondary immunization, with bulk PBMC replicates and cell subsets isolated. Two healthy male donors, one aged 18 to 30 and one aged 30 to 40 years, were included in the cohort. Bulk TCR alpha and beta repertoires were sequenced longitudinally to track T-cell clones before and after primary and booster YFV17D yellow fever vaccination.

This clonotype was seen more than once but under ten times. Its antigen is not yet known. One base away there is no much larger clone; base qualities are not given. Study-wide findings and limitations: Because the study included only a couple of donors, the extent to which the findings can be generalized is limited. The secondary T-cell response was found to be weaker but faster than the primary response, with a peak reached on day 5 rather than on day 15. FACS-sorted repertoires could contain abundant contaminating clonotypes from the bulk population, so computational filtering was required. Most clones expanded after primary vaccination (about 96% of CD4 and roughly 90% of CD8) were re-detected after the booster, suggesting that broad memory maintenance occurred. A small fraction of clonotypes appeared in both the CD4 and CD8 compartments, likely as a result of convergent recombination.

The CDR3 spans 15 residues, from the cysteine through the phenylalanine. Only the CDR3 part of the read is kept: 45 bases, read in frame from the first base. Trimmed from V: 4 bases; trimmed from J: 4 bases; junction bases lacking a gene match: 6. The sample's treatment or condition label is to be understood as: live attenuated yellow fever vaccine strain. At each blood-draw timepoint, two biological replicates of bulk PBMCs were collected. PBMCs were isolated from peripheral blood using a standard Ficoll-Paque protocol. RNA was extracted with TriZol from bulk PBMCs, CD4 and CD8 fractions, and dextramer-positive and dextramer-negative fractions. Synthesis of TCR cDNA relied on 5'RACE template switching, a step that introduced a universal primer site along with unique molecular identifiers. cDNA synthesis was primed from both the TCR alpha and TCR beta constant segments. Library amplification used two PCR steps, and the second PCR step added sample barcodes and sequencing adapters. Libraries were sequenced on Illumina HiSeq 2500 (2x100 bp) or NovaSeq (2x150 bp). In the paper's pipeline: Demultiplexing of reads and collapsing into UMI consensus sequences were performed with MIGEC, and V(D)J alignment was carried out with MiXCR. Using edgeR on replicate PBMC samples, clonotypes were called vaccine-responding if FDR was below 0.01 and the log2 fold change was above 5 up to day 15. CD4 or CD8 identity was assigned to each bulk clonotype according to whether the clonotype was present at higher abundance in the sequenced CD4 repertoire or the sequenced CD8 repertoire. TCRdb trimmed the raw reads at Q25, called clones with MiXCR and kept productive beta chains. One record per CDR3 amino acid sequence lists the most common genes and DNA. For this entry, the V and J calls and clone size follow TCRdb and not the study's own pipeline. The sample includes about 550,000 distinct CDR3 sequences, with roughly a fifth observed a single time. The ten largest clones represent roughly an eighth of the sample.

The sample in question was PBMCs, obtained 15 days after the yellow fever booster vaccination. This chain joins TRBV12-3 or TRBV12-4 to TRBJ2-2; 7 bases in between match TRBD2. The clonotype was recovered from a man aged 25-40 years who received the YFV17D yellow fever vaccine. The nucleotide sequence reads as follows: TGTGCCAGCAGTTATACTATAGCGGGCACCGGGGAGCTGTTTTTT. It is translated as CASSYTIAGTGELFF.